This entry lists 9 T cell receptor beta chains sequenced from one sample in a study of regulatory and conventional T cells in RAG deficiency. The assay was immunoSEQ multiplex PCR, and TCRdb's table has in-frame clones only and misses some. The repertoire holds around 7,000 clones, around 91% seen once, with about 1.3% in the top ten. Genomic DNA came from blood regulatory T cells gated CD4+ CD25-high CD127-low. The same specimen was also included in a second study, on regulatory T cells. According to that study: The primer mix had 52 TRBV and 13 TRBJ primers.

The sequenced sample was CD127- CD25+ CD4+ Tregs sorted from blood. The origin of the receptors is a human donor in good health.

The chain's CDR3 is CAWRGQGYYGYTF. The CDR3 DNA reads TGTGCCTGGAGGGGACAGGGTTACTATGGCTACACCTTC. The chain joins TRBV30 to TRBJ1-2, with 9 positions matching TRBD1. The CDR3 runs to 13 residues. V lost 3 bases to trimming and J lost 3 bases; unmatched junction nucleotides: 2. CDR1 is GTSNPN and CDR2 is SVGIG in the germline V gene (reference sequence).

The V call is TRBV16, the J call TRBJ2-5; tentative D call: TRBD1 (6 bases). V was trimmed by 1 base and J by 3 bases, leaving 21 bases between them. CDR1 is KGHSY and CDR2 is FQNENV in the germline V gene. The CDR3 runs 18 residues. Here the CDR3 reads CASSQLREFESGEETQYF. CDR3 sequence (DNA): TGTGCCAGCAGCCAATTGAGGGAGTTTGAGTCAGGGGAAGAGACCCAGTACTTC.

CDR3 in amino acids: CASSPGLAGGLTDTQYF. The CDR3 coding sequence is TGCGCCAGCAGCCCCGGACTAGCGGGGGGCCTCACAGATACGCAGTATTTT. The chain joins TRBV5-1 to TRBJ2-3; the match to TRBD2 covers 14 bases. Germline CDR1 reads SGHRS; CDR2 reads YFSETQ. This CDR3 is 17 amino acids long. The V segment lost 4 bases and the J segment 2 bases; nucleotides outside the gene matches: 6. The whole variable domain, filled in from reference TRBV5-1 and TRBJ2-3, reads KAGVTQTPRYLIKTRGQQVTLSCSPISGHRSVSWYQQTPGQGLQFLFEYFSETQRNKGNFPGRFSGRQFSNSRSEMNVSTLELGDSALYLCASSPGLAGGLTDTQYFGPGTRLTVL.

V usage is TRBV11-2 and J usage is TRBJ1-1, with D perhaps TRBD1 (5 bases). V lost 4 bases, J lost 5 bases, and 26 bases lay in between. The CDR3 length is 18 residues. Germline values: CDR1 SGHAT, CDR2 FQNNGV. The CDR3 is CASSYPGLQGKVWTEAFF. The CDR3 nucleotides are TGTGCCAGCAGCTATCCGGGCCTGCAGGGTAAAGTTTGGACTGAAGCTTTCTTT.

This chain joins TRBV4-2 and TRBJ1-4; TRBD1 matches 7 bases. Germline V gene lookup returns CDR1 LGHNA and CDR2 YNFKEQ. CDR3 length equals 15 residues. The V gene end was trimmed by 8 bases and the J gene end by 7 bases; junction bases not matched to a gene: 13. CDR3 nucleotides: TGTGCCAGCGGGACGACAGGGATCGGGAGTGAAAAACTGTTTTTT. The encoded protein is CASGTTGIGSEKLFF.

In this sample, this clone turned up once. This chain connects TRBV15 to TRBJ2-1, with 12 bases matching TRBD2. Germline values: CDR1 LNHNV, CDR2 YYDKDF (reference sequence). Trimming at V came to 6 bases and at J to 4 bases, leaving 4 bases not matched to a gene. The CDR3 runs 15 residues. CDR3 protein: CATRRTSGEYNEQFF. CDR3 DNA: TGTGCCACCAGAAGGACTAGCGGGGAGTACAATGAGCAGTTCTTC.

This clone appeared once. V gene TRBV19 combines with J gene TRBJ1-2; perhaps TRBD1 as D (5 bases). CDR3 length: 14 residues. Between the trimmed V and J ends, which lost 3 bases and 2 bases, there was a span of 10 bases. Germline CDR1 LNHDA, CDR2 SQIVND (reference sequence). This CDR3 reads CASSIHRTNYGYTF. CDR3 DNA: TGTGCCAGTAGTATTCATCGGACAAACTATGGCTACACCTTC.

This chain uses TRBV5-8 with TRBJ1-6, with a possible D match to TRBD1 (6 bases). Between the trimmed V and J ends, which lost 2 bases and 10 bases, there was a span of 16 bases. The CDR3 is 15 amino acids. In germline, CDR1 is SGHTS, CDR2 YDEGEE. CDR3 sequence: CASSLFTGSKSPLHF. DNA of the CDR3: TGTGCCAGCAGCTTATTTACAGGGTCCAAGTCACCCCTCCACTTT. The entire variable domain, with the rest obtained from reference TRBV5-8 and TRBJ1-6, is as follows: EAGVTQSPTHLIKTRGQQATLRCSPISGHTSVYWYQQALGLGLQFLLWYDEGEERNRGNFPPRFSGRQFPNYSSELNVNALELEDSALYLCASSLFTGSKSPLHFGNGTRLTVT.

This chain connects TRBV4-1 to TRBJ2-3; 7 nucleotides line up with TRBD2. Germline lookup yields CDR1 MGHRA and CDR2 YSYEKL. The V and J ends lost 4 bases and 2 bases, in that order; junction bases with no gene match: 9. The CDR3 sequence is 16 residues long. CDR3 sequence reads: CASSRVGLVDTDTQYF. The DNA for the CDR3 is TGCGCCAGCAGCCGGGTAGGACTAGTTGACACAGATACGCAGTATTTT.